This TCR beta chain was found in a study of blood T cell repertoires in COVID-19. On the study more broadly: There were acute and convalescent COVID-19 samples, and they came from the United States, Italy and Spain. PBMCs, B-cell-depleted T cells, or T cells provided the cDNA or gDNA that made up the material.

CDR1 and CDR2 (germline): SGHRS, YFSETQ. This CDR3 region has 15 residues. Losses at the gene ends were 5 bases for V and 5 bases for J; bases not matched to a gene: 7. Profiling relied on immunoSEQ multiplex PCR, and the TCRdb table lists in-frame clones only, not all of them. Among some 240,000 clones listed, around 90% were seen once. Specimen: peripheral blood. The chain has TRBV5-1 and TRBJ1-6; 7 bases are shared with TRBD1. The sequence derives from a man in his sixties who had recovered from COVID-19. CDR3 bases: TGCGCCAGCAGGCTAGGACAGGCGGATAATTCACCCCTCCACTTT. Its translation is CASRLGQADNSPLHF.